This T cell receptor beta chain came from a study of blood T cell repertoires in COVID-19. Study-level information: Material from acute and convalescent COVID-19 was sourced from the United States, Italy and Spain. Nucleic acid was either cDNA or gDNA, and it came from T cells, B-cell-depleted T cells, or PBMCs.

The trim removed 2 bases at V and 4 bases at J, leaving 9 bases unmatched. The CDR3 spans 16 residues. CDR1 and CDR2 from the germline V gene are SGHAT and FQNNGV. In the authors' methods: Amplification from reference gene primers served as the basis for estimated nucleated cell counts. Produced via immunoSEQ multiplex PCR; TCRdb's table is partial and in-frame only. V and J calls and clone size are those listed in that table; D and trimming were worked out from the DNA. The data contain roughly 290,000 clones, about 90% of them singletons. Sequences were obtained from peripheral blood. The V call is TRBV11-2, the J call TRBJ2-5, with 8 bases that match TRBD2. The receptor's source is a woman aged 45-65 years who had recovered from COVID-19. The CDR3 bases are TGTGCCAGCAGCTTATTAGCGGGATCCGAAGGAGAGACCCAGTACTTC. Amino acid sequence: CASSLLAGSEGETQYF.